Shown below are 28 T cell receptor beta chains from a single sample sequenced in a study of Ad26.COV2.S vaccination and SARS-CoV-2 variants. TCRdb's copy holds only in-frame clones and misses some; the assay was immunoSEQ multiplex PCR. The table includes about 350,000 clones, around 83% detected once. Regarding treatment: around 19 received Ad26.COV2.S at low or high dose, single or two shots; about 5 received placebo; per-sample allocation not given. It was on day 63 after the first vaccine or placebo injection that samples were taken. Material: peripheral blood, obtained in a trial of Ad26.COV2.S vaccine versus placebo. The receptors come from a person between 18 and 59 years old who received the Ad26.COV2.S COVID-19 vaccine or a placebo.

The chain joins TRBV6-5 to TRBJ1-1, with 8 positions matching TRBD1. The CDR3 contains 15 residues. Germline trimming cut 6 bases from V and 0 bases from J; bases unmatched to any gene: 6. Germline-derived CDR1 and CDR2 are MNHEY and SVGAGI. For the CDR3, the DNA is TGTGCCAGCAGCTACAGGGGGACACTGAACACTGAAGCTTTCTTT. It encodes CASSYRGTLNTEAFF.

The chain uses TRBV27 and TRBJ1-5, with unresolved D. Germline V gene lookup returns CDR1 MNHEY and CDR2 SMNVEV (reference sequence). Trimming shortened V by 3 bases and J by 2 bases, and 8 bases separated the two germline ends. The CDR3 totals 14 residues. CDR3 sequence (DNA): TGTGCCAGCAGTTTGGTTGGGGGCAATCAGCCCCAGCATTTT. Its protein is CASSLVGGNQPQHF.

The gene calls are TRBV27 and TRBJ2-2, with TRBD1 matching 8 bases. The CDR3 is 16 amino acids. Germline V gives CDR1 MNHEY, CDR2 SMNVEV (reference sequence). Unmatched junction bases numbered 10, after V lost 3 bases and J lost 7 bases. The CDR3 loop reads CASSFMPQGVNGELFF. The CDR3 DNA is TGTGCCAGCAGTTTTATGCCACAGGGGGTGAACGGGGAGCTGTTTTTT.

This clone occurred a few times. J is TRBJ2-7 and V is TRBV5-1; D assignment may be TRBD1 or TRBD2 (5 bases each). Germline V gives CDR1 SGHRS, CDR2 YFSETQ. Trimming cost V 0 bases and J 0 bases, with 10 bases left between them. The CDR3 totals 15 residues. The CDR3 is CASSLGGAGSYEQYF. CDR3 DNA sequence: TGCGCCAGCAGCTTGGGGGGCGCGGGCTCCTACGAGCAGTACTTC.

The chain employs TRBV27 and TRBJ2-2, with 8 bases aligning to TRBD2. The CDR3 is 15 amino acids. Germline V gene sequence: CDR1 MNHEY, CDR2 SMNVEV (reference sequence). V was pared by 6 bases and J by 3 bases, with 6 bases of the junction left unmatched. This chain's CDR3 is CASRSGRKYTGELFF. The CDR3 DNA is TGTGCCAGCAGAAGCGGGAGAAAGTACACCGGGGAGCTGTTTTTT.

The gene calls are TRBV19 and TRBJ2-7; unclear D gene. This CDR3 has 12 amino acids. The V and J ends lost 3 bases and 5 bases respectively, with 8 bases between them. In germline, CDR1 is LNHDA, CDR2 SQIVND (reference sequence). CDR3 in DNA: TGTGCCAGTAGTATGAGTCCCCACGAGCAGTACTTC. The encoded protein is CASSMSPHEQYF.

The chain recombines TRBV9 with TRBJ2-1; maybe TRBD2 (5 bases). V was trimmed by 3 bases and J by 0 bases, leaving 16 bases between them. This CDR3 contains 17 residues. Germline V lookup: CDR1 SGDLS, CDR2 YYNGEE. CDR3 protein: CASSGTPTQISYNEQFF. DNA for the CDR3: TGTGCCAGCAGCGGGACTCCGACTCAAATCTCCTACAATGAGCAGTTCTTC.

This clone was detected only once. The CDR3 loop reads CASSEAATQETQYF. CDR3 DNA: TGTGCCAGCAGTGAAGCGGCTACTCAAGAGACCCAGTACTTC. This chain joins TRBV2 and TRBJ2-5; no clear D. V lost 0 bases, J lost 2 bases, and 7 bases lay in between. Germline V gene sequence: CDR1 SNHLY, CDR2 FYNNEI. The CDR3 consists of 14 residues.

The chain combines TRBV28 with TRBJ2-2; D not resolved. V lost 8 bases and J 6 bases, leaving 10 bases between the germline ends. This CDR3 region has 12 residues. Germline-derived CDR1 and CDR2 are MDHEN and SYDVKM. CDR3: CASFYGAGELFF. CDR3 coding DNA: TGTGCCAGCTTTTACGGAGCCGGGGAGCTGTTTTTT.

The rearrangement joins TRBV19 to TRBJ1-1, with D maybe TRBD1 (6 bases). Germline V gene data show CDR1 as LNHDA and CDR2 as SQIVND (reference sequence). The CDR3 contains 15 residues. V was trimmed by 3 bases and J by 5 bases, leaving 16 bases between them. CDR3 sequence (DNA): TGTGCCAGTAGTATGGGGGCCCGGGGGCTGACTGAAGCTTTCTTT. Translated, it gives CASSMGARGLTEAFF. The full variable domain, in which reference TRBV19 and TRBJ1-1 provide the parts outside the CDR3, is DGGITQSPKYLFRKEGQNVTLSCEQNLNHDAMYWYRQDPGQGLRLIYYSQIVNDFQKGDIAEGYSVSREKKESFPLTVTSAQKNPTAFYLCASSMGARGLTEAFFGQGTRLTVV.

The chain links TRBV5-1 to TRBJ2-1; 8 positions agree with TRBD2. The CDR3 loop spans 15 amino acids. The germline CDR1 and CDR2 sequences are SGHRS and YFSETQ. Trimming removed 2 bases from V and 10 bases from J; junction bases left unmatched: 11. The CDR3, as DNA: TGCGCCAGCAGCTTCCTCCCGGGGGGGCCGGACGAGCAGTTCTTC. Amino acids: CASSFLPGGPDEQFF. Filled out from reference TRBV5-1 and TRBJ2-1, the complete variable domain reads KAGVTQTPRYLIKTRGQQVTLSCSPISGHRSVSWYQQTPGQGLQFLFEYFSETQRNKGNFPGRFSGRQFSNSRSEMNVSTLELGDSALYLCASSFLPGGPDEQFFGPGTRLTVL.

CDR3 sequence reads: CASSLEGPYNEQFF. CDR3 DNA: TGTGCCAGCAGTTTGGAGGGGCCCTACAATGAGCAGTTCTTC. The rearrangement joins TRBV27 to TRBJ2-1; weak D call: TRBD2 (6 bases). Germline V gene data show CDR1 as MNHEY and CDR2 as SMNVEV (reference sequence). Trimming pared 3 bases from V and 2 bases from J, leaving 8 bases between. The CDR3 is 14 amino acids.

The chain recombines TRBV4-3 with TRBJ1-1; 7 bases are shared with TRBD1. The trim removed 0 bases at V and 3 bases at J, leaving 4 bases unmatched. CDR1 is LGHNA, CDR2 YSLEER, per germline. This CDR3 comprises 15 residues. The CDR3 DNA sequence: TGCGCCAGCAGCCAAGAACCCCAGGGGGACACTGAAGCTTTCTTT. Amino acids: CASSQEPQGDTEAFF.

In DNA form, the CDR3 reads TGTGCCAGCAGCCCCCGACCACAGGGGGAATATGACTATGAGCAGTTCTTC. This encodes CASSPRPQGEYDYEQFF. The chain recombines TRBV7-9 with TRBJ2-1; 8 nucleotides match TRBD1. The junction had 17 bases not matched to a gene; V was cut back by 5 bases and J by 8 bases. Germline CDR1 SEHNR, CDR2 FQNEAQ (reference sequence). The CDR3 spans 17 residues.

The chain uses TRBV7-9 and TRBJ1-4; no reliable D call. The CDR3 is 12 amino acids. Germline V lookup: CDR1 SEHNR, CDR2 FQNEAQ (reference sequence). Trimming removed 11 bases from V and 1 base from J, with 8 bases in between. CDR3 region: CAQSGTNEKLFF. CDR3 nucleotide sequence: TGTGCCCAATCAGGAACTAATGAAAAACTGTTTTTT.

V gene TRBV12-5 combines with J gene TRBJ2-2; 11 bases align to TRBD2. V lost 3 bases, J lost 2 bases, and 5 bases stayed unmatched. This CDR3 has 17 amino acids. The germline V gene encodes CDR1 LGHNT and CDR2 FRNRAP. CDR3 residues: CASGFDTSGGNTGELFF. In nucleotides, the CDR3 is TGTGCTAGTGGTTTCGATACTAGCGGGGGAAACACCGGGGAGCTGTTTTTT.

J is TRBJ2-1 and V is TRBV4-1, with D uncertain. V lost 2 bases, J lost 0 bases, and 11 bases lay in between. The CDR3 is 16 residues long. The germline V gene encodes CDR1 MGHRA and CDR2 YSYEKL. CDR3 DNA sequence: TGCGCCAGCAGCCAAAGGGCGGTTAGCTCCTACAATGAGCAGTTCTTC. It translates to CASSQRAVSSYNEQFF.

V is TRBV6-1 and J is TRBJ1-5; D gene unclear. V was shortened by 3 bases and J by 2 bases, with 8 bases between the two germline ends. CDR1 MNHNS and CDR2 SASEGT come from the germline V gene. The CDR3 consists of 14 residues. The CDR3 DNA is TGTGCCAGCAGTGACGTCTCAGGCAATCAGCCCCAGCATTTT. This encodes CASSDVSGNQPQHF.

CDR3 region: CASSTDSSYEQYF. The CDR3 DNA reads as TGTGCCAGCAGCACCGACAGCTCCTACGAGCAGTACTTC. This rearrangement joins TRBV11-3 to TRBJ2-7; D may be TRBD1 (5 bases). V lost 5 bases, J lost 0 bases, and 8 bases lay in between. CDR1 and CDR2 (germline): SGHNT, YENEEA. The CDR3 covers 13 residues.

The V and J genes are TRBV7-6 and TRBJ1-5; D ambiguous. V shed 5 bases and J shed 1 base, with 12 bases lying between them. CDR1 and CDR2 from the germline V gene are SGHVS and FNYEAQ. The CDR3 is made up of 15 amino acids. The CDR3 region is CASSRTHGSNQPQHF. DNA for the CDR3: TGTGCCAGCAGCCGGACCCACGGGAGCAATCAGCCCCAGCATTTT.

The rearrangement uses TRBV28 and TRBJ2-1, with 8 bases identical to TRBD2. Germline V lookup: CDR1 MDHEN, CDR2 SYDVKM. CDR3 length equals 13 residues. Losses at the gene ends were 7 bases for V and 8 bases for J; bases not matched to a gene: 7. The CDR3 loop is CASTYRRGDEQFF. The DNA of the CDR3 is TGTGCCAGCACGTACCGGCGGGGGGATGAGCAGTTCTTC. Using reference TRBV28 and TRBJ2-1 for the parts outside the CDR3, the full variable domain is DVKVTQSSRYLVKRTGEKVFLECVQDMDHENMFWYRQDPGLGLRLIYFSYDVKMKEKGDIPEGYSVSREKKERFSLILESASTNQTSMYLCASTYRRGDEQFFGPGTRLTVL.

V is TRBV5-1 and J is TRBJ1-4; a weak D match, TRBD1 (5 bases). The CDR3 has 16 amino acids. V lost 0 bases to trimming and J lost 2 bases, with 11 bases between them. Germline V gene sequence: CDR1 SGHRS, CDR2 YFSETQ. The DNA for the CDR3 is TGCGCCAGCAGCTTGGGGCCCAGGGCCACTAATGAAAAACTGTTTTTT. Residues: CASSLGPRATNEKLFF.

The V and J genes are TRBV11-2 and TRBJ1-2; D gene uncertain. The CDR3 runs 15 residues. The germline V gene encodes CDR1 SGHAT and CDR2 FQNNGV. V lost 1 base, J lost 4 bases, and 13 bases lay in between. As DNA, the CDR3 is TGTGCCAGCAGCTTAGGTGTCGACGGTTCCTATGGCTACACCTTC. Amino acid sequence: CASSLGVDGSYGYTF.

The chain combines TRBV7-8 with TRBJ2-2; the match to TRBD2 covers 8 bases. After removal of 5 bases from V and 0 bases from J, the junction contained 5 bases not matched to a gene. The CDR3 length is 16 residues. The germline CDR1 and CDR2 sequences are SGHVS and FQNEAQ. Here the CDR3 reads CASSPREGSNTGELFF. For the CDR3, the DNA is TGTGCCAGCAGCCCCCGGGAGGGTTCGAACACCGGGGAGCTGTTTTTT.

The chain couples TRBV19 to TRBJ2-7; D is uncertain. The V gene's germline CDR1 is LNHDA and CDR2 SQIVND (reference sequence). V gave up 5 bases and J gave up 2 bases, with 16 bases separating them. The length of the CDR3 is 15 residues. The CDR3 coding sequence is TGTGCCAGTAGTCCAGTCTCCGGCGGAACCTACGAGCAGTACTTC. It encodes CASSPVSGGTYEQYF.

This chain links TRBV5-1 with TRBJ2-7, with D perhaps TRBD2 (6 bases). Trimming stripped 4 bases from V and 7 bases from J, with 9 bases between. The CDR3 extends over 11 amino acids. Per germline, CDR1 SGHRS and CDR2 YFSETQ. DNA for the CDR3: TGCGCCAGCAGCCGGGGGTTTGAGCAGTACTTC. This codes for CASSRGFEQYF. Variable domain in full (rest from reference TRBV5-1 and TRBJ2-7): KAGVTQTPRYLIKTRGQQVTLSCSPISGHRSVSWYQQTPGQGLQFLFEYFSETQRNKGNFPGRFSGRQFSNSRSEMNVSTLELGDSALYLCASSRGFEQYFGPGTRLTVT.

The V and J genes are TRBV15 and TRBJ2-1, with 7 bases fitting TRBD1. Germline assignment: CDR1 LNHNV and CDR2 YYDKDF (reference sequence). V shed 1 base, J shed 6 bases, and the junction held 6 bases outside the gene matches. The CDR3 covers 15 residues. This CDR3 is CATSRALDRANEQFF. CDR3 nucleotides: TGTGCCACCAGCAGAGCCCTTGACAGGGCCAATGAGCAGTTCTTC.

The genes are TRBV27 and TRBJ1-5, with TRBD1 as a possible D gene (6 bases). Germline V lookup: CDR1 MNHEY, CDR2 SMNVEV (reference sequence). The length of the CDR3 is 14 residues. V was cut by 5 bases and J by 6 bases, with 14 bases left in between. The CDR3 region is CASSPGQSSQPQHF. The CDR3 DNA reads as TGTGCCAGCAGTCCAGGACAGTCGTCTCAGCCCCAGCATTTT.